This T cell receptor beta chain is from a study of tumor-infiltrating lymphocytes in primary liver carcinoma (dated by TCRdb to the late 2010s). In terms of the full investigation: Of the five patients, three men and two women aged 30 to 69 years, four had hepatocellular carcinoma and one had combined HCC and intrahepatic cholangiocarcinoma. The 25 or so tumor region samples were profiled with Agilent mRNA microarrays so that TCRbeta repertoire diversity could be related to the local molecular phenotype. The five patients had tumors of stage T1-T3 N0M0, with maximum diameters ranging from 4.2 to 10 cm. Repertoires from technical replicates were highly reproducible, with mean shared-clone rates about 0.88 and correlation coefficients above 0.95. The study combined TCRbeta repertoire sequencing, expression microarrays and whole-exome sequencing across five regions of each liver tumor, with adjacent normal tissue and blood. Roughly 3.65 to 7.5 million productive TCRbeta reads were obtained per sample, and no significant difference in read depth was found between tissue types. A total of around 35 specimens from 5 patients, comprising 25 or so tumor regions, 5 adjacent noncancerous liver tissues and 5 peripheral blood samples, were covered by TCRbeta repertoire sequencing.

Without any cell sorting, total RNA and DNA were co-extracted from around 18-30 mg of bulk tissue using the AllPrep DNA/RNA mini kit. Between late 2015 and March 2016, 4 or 5 patients in China with histopathologically diagnosed primary liver carcinoma had surgical resection. At the time of sampling, the patients were treatment-naive and had chronic HBV infection. Five spatially separated regions were sampled per tumor: superior, inferior, left-lateral and right-lateral poles, plus the tumor centre. Histology showed that every tumor sample contained more than 85% viable tumor cells. Fresh tumor and adjacent tissue pieces were bisected, with one half stored in RNAlater at -80 degrees C and the other half sent for histology. A constant-region primer and ProtoScript II reverse transcriptase were used to reverse-transcribe TCRbeta-specific cDNA from approximately 450 ng total RNA. The TCRbeta libraries were prepared through three rounds of nested multiplex PCR following a slightly modified ARM-PCR procedure. Multiplex TRBV1-TRBV30 forward primers and a Cbeta reverse primer were used in the first two PCR rounds, each of which was run for around 9 cycles. Sample barcodes and Illumina adapters were added in a final 25-cycle PCR using Deep VentR polymerase. Before sequencing, amplicons of 200-500 bp were purified from gel using a QIAquick gel extraction kit. The TCRbeta amplicons were sequenced with 250-bp paired-end reads on an Illumina HiSeq 2500. The original pipeline was this. Reads were quality-trimmed with Trimmomatic v0.33, and paired reads were merged with FLASH v1.2.11 to recover full CDR3 sequences. V, D and J germline segments were assigned to the rearranged TCRbeta sequences by MiGEC v1.2.1b. Clonotype statistics and Shannon-Wiener diversity indices were computed with VDJtools v1.0.0. To cut down on sampling bias, every analysis after diversity analysis relied on just the 250 most abundant clonotypes from each sample. Starting from the raw public reads, TCRdb applied fastp trimming at Q25, assembled clones with MiXCR and retained in-frame beta chains. Identical CDR3 protein sequences are pooled into one entry, listed with their most common genes and DNA. The V and J calls follow TCRdb's processing rather than the paper's. This sample holds tens of thousands of distinct CDR3 sequences; under 75% were observed only once. Clones ranked in the top ten supply about 39% of the sample.

This clonotype was recorded many times. Its antigen is unknown. The germline gene is not matched at one end of the junction; a read error may be the cause. Points the paper makes about the study in general: The study included only five patients, and the authors note findings should be validated in a larger study. Only roughly 8-25% of top clones appeared in all five regions of a tumor, which suggests that tumor-infiltrating T cells are spatially heterogeneous. Bulk unsorted samples precluded comparing CD4+ and CD8+ T cell repertoires. Because sequencing covered only the TCR beta chain and unpaired alpha chains were not captured, true repertoire diversity is likely underestimated. The top 250 clones accounted for a significantly greater share of the repertoire in tumors than in blood (p = 0.039). Pairs of tumor regions showed greater repertoire overlap (mean about 36%) than tumor-adjacent pairs (approximately 17%) or tumor-blood pairs (roughly 14%), which is consistent with antigen-driven expansion.

In the germline V gene, CDR1 corresponds to LGHNA and CDR2 to YNFKEQ. The CDR3 covers 17 residues, taking in both the cysteine and the phenylalanine. Only the CDR3 part of the read is kept: 51 bases, read in frame from the first base. Recombination joined TRBV4-2 with TRBJ2-2, and 7 junction bases match TRBD2. This clonotype was obtained from a middle-aged man with primary liver carcinoma and hepatitis B virus infection. Sequencing was done on a sample of liver tumor tissue from sampling region 1. The cell subset or site label, read with the paper, signifies: tumor region T1, superior pole. The sequence in DNA is TGTGCCAGCAGCCAAGATAGGGAGGGCACGAACACCGGGGAGCTGTTCTTT. Its product reads: CASSQDREGTNTGELFF.